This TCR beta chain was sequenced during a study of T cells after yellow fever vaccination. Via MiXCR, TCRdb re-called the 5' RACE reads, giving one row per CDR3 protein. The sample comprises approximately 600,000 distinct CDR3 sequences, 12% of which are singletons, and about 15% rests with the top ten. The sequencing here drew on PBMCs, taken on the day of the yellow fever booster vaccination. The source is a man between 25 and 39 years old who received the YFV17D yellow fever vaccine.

CDR3: CASSWTGTGANVLTF. Here the CDR3 DNA reads TGTGCCAGCAGCTGGACAGGGACTGGGGCCAACGTCCTGACTTTC. This chain uses TRBV12-3 or TRBV12-4 with TRBJ2-6; 8 nucleotides match TRBD1. V gave up 6 bases and J gave up 2 bases; unmatched junction bases: 3. The CDR3 is 15 amino acids.